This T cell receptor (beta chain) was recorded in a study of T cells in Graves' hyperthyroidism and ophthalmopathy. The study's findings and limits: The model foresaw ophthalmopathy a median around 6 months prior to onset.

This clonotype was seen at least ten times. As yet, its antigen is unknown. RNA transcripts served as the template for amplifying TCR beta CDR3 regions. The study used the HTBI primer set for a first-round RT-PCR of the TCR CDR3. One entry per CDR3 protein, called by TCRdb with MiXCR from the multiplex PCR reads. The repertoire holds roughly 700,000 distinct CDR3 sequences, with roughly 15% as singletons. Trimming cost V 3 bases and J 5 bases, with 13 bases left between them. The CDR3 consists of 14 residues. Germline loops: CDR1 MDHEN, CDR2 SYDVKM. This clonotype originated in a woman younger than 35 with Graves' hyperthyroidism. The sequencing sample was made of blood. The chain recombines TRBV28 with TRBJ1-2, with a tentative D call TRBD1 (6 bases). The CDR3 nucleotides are TGTGCCAGCAGTTTCGGAGACAGGTGGTATGGCTACACCTTC. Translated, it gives CASSFGDRWYGYTF.